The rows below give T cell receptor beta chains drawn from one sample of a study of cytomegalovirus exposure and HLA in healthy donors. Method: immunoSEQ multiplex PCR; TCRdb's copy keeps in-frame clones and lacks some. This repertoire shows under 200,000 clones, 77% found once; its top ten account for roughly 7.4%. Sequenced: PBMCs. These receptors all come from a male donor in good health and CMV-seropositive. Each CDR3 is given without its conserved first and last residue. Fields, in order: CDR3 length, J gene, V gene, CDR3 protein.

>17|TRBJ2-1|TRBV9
ASSPRGQATLSSYNEQF
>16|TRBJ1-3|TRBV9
ASSVVGGGGRSGNTIY
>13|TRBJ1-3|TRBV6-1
ASSVETSSGNTIY
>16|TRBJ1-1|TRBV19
ASIKQLGGRGMNTEAF
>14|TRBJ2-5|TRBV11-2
ASSFTSGGYQETQY
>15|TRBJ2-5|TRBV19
ASSLDRGQTTQETQY
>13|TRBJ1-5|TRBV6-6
ASSSGTDFGQPQH
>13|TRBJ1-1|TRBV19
ASSVQGDTNTEAF
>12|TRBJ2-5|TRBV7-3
ASSSGAGVKTQY
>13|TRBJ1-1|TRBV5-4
ASSGPGQRTSEAF
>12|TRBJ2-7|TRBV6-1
ASSEGQPPYEQY
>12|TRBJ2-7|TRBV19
ASSIKGDLDEQY
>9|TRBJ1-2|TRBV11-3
ASRTGGGYT